The 6 T cell receptor beta chains below all came from one sample that was sequenced in a study of T cells in women clearing cervical HPV infection. The method was immunoSEQ multiplex PCR; TCRdb's version includes in-frame clones alone and lacks a portion of them. The listing contains 20,000 to 30,000 clones. The sample was blood buffy coat. The origin of the receptors is a woman aged 18 to 75 with a cervical HPV16 infection that either progressed to CIN3+ or cleared (not recorded which).

About this clone: The read ends 3 residues shy of where the CDR3 ends; the end is completed using the germline J gene. The V call is TRBV5-4, the J call TRBJ2-3; 7 bases are shared with TRBD1. This CDR3 has 15 residues. Germline loops: CDR1 SGHNT, CDR2 YYREEE (reference sequence). The covered CDR3 bases are TGTGCCAGCAGCTCTCAGACAGGGACGAGAGAGACG. This encodes CASSSQTGTRET. The whole CDR3 reads CASSSQTGTRETQYF.

About this clone itself: The CDR3 extends 3 residues past the end of the read, so its final part is completed from the germline J gene. The V gene is TRBV19, the J gene TRBJ2-2; TRBD2 might be the D (6 bases). Trimming cost V 9 bases and J 6 bases, with 20 bases left between them. This CDR3 is 15 amino acids long. The V gene's germline CDR1 is LNHDA and CDR2 SQIVND (reference sequence). The CDR3 loop is CASFPRPGEAGELFF. The part of the CDR3 DNA that was read is TGTGCCAGCTTCCCTAGACCCGGGGAGGCCGGGGAG.

A word on this clone: A read error may account for a junction end that differs from germline. The CDR3 end is not reached by the read, which stops 3 residues before it; the germline J gene fills it in. The same CDR3 is also encoded by other DNA sequences in this sample. The chain carries TRBV18 and TRBJ1-3; maybe TRBD1 (5 bases). CDR3 length: 16 residues. Germline V gives CDR1 KGHSH, CDR2 LQKENI. The part of the CDR3 DNA that was read is TGTGCCAGCTCACCAGTTACAGGAAGCTCTGGAAACACT. Protein product: CASSPVTGSSGNT. The complete CDR3 reads CASSPVTGSSGNTIYF.

As for this clone: The CDR3 goes on 3 residues after the read ends, and that part is filled in from the germline J gene. The chain joins TRBV20-1 to TRBJ2-1; D is possibly TRBD2 (6 bases). This CDR3 comprises 17 residues. CDR1 DFQATT and CDR2 SNEGSKA come from the germline V gene (reference sequence). V shed 6 bases and J shed 0 bases, with 21 bases lying between them. The CDR3 DNA, read in part, is TGCAGTGCCCCCGATTATTTAGCGGCTGTCTCCTACAATGAG. This gives the protein CSAPDYLAAVSYNE. The entire CDR3 protein reads CSAPDYLAAVSYNEQFF.

Comments on this clone: From the germline J gene comes the end of the CDR3, since the read stops 3 residues before it. The V call is TRBV7-9, the J call TRBJ1-2; a weak D match, TRBD1 (5 bases). The CDR3 has 12 residues. Germline lookup yields CDR1 SEHNR and CDR2 FQNEAQ (reference sequence). The CDR3 bases that were read are TGTGCCAGCAGCCCGACAGCGAATGAC. Protein: CASSPTAND. The CDR3 in full is CASSPTANDYTF.

Judged by frequency, this clone is medium-sized (0.01 to 0.1%). The read finishes 3 residues shy of the CDR3 end, and the germline J gene is used to complete it. This sequence joins TRBV19 and TRBJ2-3, with a weak D call TRBD2 (6 bases). Germline assignment: CDR1 LNHDA and CDR2 SQIVND (reference sequence). There are 15 residues in the CDR3. Trimming removed 3 bases from V and 3 bases from J, with 13 bases in between. The sequenced CDR3 bases are TGTGCCAGTAGTATGCGGCGGGGAATAACAGATACG. Amino acid sequence: CASSMRRGITDT. The whole CDR3 reads CASSMRRGITDTQYF.